This record covers a single T cell receptor (beta chain). These data come from a study of blood T cell repertoires in COVID-19. Whole-study context: The cDNA or gDNA used as material had been derived from T cells, B-cell-depleted T cells, or PBMCs.

The CDR3 has 15 amino acids. The V gene's germline CDR1 is SGHVS and CDR2 FNYEAQ. Trimming took 5 bases from V and 0 from J, leaving 12 bases between them. Assay: immunoSEQ multiplex PCR; the TCRdb copy retains only in-frame clones and omits some. Here the sample spans roughly 130,000 clones, just under 85% being singletons. The J gene is TRBJ2-3, the V gene TRBV7-6, with D maybe TRBD1 (6 bases). Specimen: peripheral blood. The sequence derives from a woman aged 45-59 years with acute or convalescent COVID-19. The CDR3 here is CASSPRDTSTDTQYF. The CDR3 coding sequence is TGTGCCAGCAGCCCCCGGGACACTAGCACAGATACGCAGTATTTT.